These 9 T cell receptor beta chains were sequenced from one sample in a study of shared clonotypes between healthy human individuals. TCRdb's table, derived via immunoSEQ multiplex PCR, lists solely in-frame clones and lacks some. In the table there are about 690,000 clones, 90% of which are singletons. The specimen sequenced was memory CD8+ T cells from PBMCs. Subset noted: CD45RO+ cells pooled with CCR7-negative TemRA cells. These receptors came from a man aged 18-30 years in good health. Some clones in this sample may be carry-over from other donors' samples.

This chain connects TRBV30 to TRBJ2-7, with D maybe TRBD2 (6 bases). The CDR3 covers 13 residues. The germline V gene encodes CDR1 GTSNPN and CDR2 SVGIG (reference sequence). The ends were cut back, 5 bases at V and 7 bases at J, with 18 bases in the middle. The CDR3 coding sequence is TGTGCCTGGTCCCGCGGGGCAGCGCAAGAGCAGTACTTC. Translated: CAWSRGAAQEQYF.

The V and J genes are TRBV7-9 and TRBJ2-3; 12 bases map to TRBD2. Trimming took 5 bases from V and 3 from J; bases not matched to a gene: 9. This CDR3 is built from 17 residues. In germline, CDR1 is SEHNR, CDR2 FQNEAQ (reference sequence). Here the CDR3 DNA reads TGTGCCAGCAGCGGAAGACTAGCGGGAGAGCCAACAGATACGCAGTATTTT. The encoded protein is CASSGRLAGEPTDTQYF.

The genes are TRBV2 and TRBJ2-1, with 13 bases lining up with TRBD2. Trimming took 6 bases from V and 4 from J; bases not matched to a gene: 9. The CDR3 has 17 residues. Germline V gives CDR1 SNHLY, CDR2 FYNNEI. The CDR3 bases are TGTGCCAGCAGAGACGGACTAGCGGGAGCGGGGTACAATGAGCAGTTCTTC. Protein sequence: CASRDGLAGAGYNEQFF.

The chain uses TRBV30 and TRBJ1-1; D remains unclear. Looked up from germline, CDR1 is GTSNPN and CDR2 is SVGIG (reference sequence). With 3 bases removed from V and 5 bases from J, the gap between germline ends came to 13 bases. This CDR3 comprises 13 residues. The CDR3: CAWREESHTEAFF. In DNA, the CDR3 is TGTGCCTGGAGGGAGGAGTCGCATACTGAAGCTTTCTTT.

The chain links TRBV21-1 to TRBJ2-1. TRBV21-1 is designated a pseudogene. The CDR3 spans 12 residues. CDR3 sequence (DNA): TGTGCCAGCAGCCCACCTTGGGATGAGCAGTTCTTC. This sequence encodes CASSPPWDEQFF.

The CDR3 DNA is TGTGCCAGCAGCTTAATCGCGACAGGGGGCGCGTACGAGCAGTACTTC. As protein: CASSLIATGGAYEQYF. The chain carries TRBV7-8 and TRBJ2-7, with 10 bases lining up with TRBD1. The CDR3 loop spans 16 amino acids. Germline V gene sequence: CDR1 SGHVS, CDR2 FQNEAQ. The trim removed 2 bases at V and 4 bases at J, leaving 8 bases unmatched. Variable domain in full (rest from reference TRBV7-8 and TRBJ2-7): GAGVSQSPRYKVAKRGQDVALRCDPISGHVSLFWYQQALGQGPEFLTYFQNEAQLDKSGLPSDRFFAERPEGSVSTLKIQRTQQEDSAVYLCASSLIATGGAYEQYFGPGTRLTVT.

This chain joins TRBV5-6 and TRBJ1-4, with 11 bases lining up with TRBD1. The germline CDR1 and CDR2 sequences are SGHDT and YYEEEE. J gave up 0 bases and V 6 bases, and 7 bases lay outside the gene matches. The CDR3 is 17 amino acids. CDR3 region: CASTQDRGLSTNEKLFF. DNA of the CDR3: TGTGCCAGCACCCAGGACAGGGGGCTCTCAACTAATGAAAAACTGTTTTTT.

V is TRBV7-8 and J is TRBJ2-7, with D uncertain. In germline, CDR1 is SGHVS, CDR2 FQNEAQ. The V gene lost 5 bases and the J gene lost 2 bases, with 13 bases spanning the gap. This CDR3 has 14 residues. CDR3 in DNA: TGTGCCAGCAGCCTCACTGGGGTGCCCTACGAGCAGTACTTC. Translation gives CASSLTGVPYEQYF.

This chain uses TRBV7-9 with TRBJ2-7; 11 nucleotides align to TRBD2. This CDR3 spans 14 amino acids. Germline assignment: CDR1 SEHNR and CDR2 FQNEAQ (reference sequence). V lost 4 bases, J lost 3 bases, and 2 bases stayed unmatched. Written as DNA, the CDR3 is TGTGCCAGCAGCTACACTAGCGGGAGCTACGAGCAGTACTTC. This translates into CASSYTSGSYEQYF.